The 13 T cell receptor beta chains presented below share a single source sample, sequenced in a study of cytomegalovirus exposure and HLA in healthy donors. The PCR was carried out with 60 Vbeta primers and 13 Jbeta primers. Data came from immunoSEQ multiplex PCR; TCRdb stores just in-frame clones and leaves some out. Here the sample spans about 180,000 clones, 80% being singletons. Sequencing was performed on PBMCs. Receptors were obtained from a man aged 40-49 years in good health and CMV-seronegative.

V is TRBV18 and J is TRBJ1-6; TRBD1 is a possible D gene (5 bases). CDR1 KGHSH and CDR2 LQKENI come from the germline V gene. The CDR3 is 15 amino acids. Deletions cut 3 bases from V and 6 bases from J, with 12 bases between. The CDR3 loop reads CASSPVQAGNSPLHF. As DNA, the CDR3 is TGTGCCAGCTCACCGGTACAGGCTGGTAATTCACCCCTCCACTTT.

J is TRBJ2-7 and V is TRBV7-2; D unresolved. The ends were cut back, 1 base at V and 0 bases at J, with 7 bases in the middle. Looked up from germline, CDR1 is SGHTA and CDR2 is FQGNSA. CDR3 length equals 14 residues. The CDR3 nucleotides are TGTGCCAGCAGCTTAGTTCGACACTCCTACGAGCAGTACTTC. Amino acids: CASSLVRHSYEQYF. Full variable domain (remainder filled in from reference TRBV7-2 and TRBJ2-7): GAGVSQSPSNKVTEKGKDVELRCDPISGHTALYWYRQSLGQGLEFLIYFQGNSAPDKSGLPSDRFSAERTGGSVSTLTIQRTQQEDSAVYLCASSLVRHSYEQYFGPGTRLTVT.

This chain connects TRBV5-1 to TRBJ2-1; 8 nucleotides line up with TRBD1. The V gene end was trimmed by 7 bases and the J gene end by 5 bases; junction bases not matched to a gene: 8. Germline values: CDR1 SGHRS, CDR2 YFSETQ. This CDR3 has 14 amino acids. The CDR3 DNA follows: TGCGCCAGCTTTCCCGGGACAGGTGACAATGAGCAGTTCTTC. As protein: CASFPGTGDNEQFF.

Details on this clone: An end of the junction does not agree with germline; a read error may underlie this. V and J are TRBV7-8 and TRBJ1-2, with 9 bases that match TRBD1. CDR3 length: 13 residues. CDR1 is SGHVS and CDR2 is FQNEAQ in the germline V gene. CDR3 sequence reads: CASGGRDRVNFAF. In DNA, the CDR3 is TGTGCCAGCGGTGGCCGGGACAGGGTAAATTTCGCCTTC.

V gene TRBV19 combines with J gene TRBJ2-2; TRBD1 aligns across 9 bases. The CDR3 loop spans 16 amino acids. Germline V CDR1 and CDR2: LNHDA, SQIVND (reference sequence). The ends lost 8 bases at V and 3 bases at J; junction bases unmatched: 10. CDR3 sequence: CASHGQGRRYTGELFF. In nucleotides, the CDR3 is TGTGCCAGTCACGGACAGGGGAGGAGGTACACCGGGGAGCTGTTTTTT.

The chain recombines TRBV9 with TRBJ2-1; 8 positions agree with TRBD2. Unmatched junction bases numbered 9, after V lost 4 bases and J lost 9 bases. The germline V gene has CDR1 SGDLS and CDR2 YYNGEE. The CDR3 covers 14 residues. CDR3 residues: CASSPPGLDPEQFF. CDR3 bases: TGTGCCAGCAGCCCCCCGGGACTAGATCCTGAGCAGTTCTTC.

This chain uses TRBV7-9 with TRBJ2-1; D call uncertain. The CDR3 contains 11 residues. CDR1 is SEHNR and CDR2 is FQNEAQ in the germline V gene (reference sequence). Trimming left V 5 bases short and J 10 bases short, with 9 bases between. CDR3 DNA: TGTGCCAGCAGCCGACTTGGGGAGCAGTTCTTC. This codes for CASSRLGEQFF.

The CDR3 spells CASSGSPGGEAFF. CDR3 bases: TGTGCCAGCAGCGGCTCGCCGGGGGGTGAAGCTTTCTTT. The V and J genes are TRBV9 and TRBJ1-1; the D gene is possibly TRBD1 (5 bases). This CDR3 is built from 13 residues. V was shortened by 3 bases and J by 7 bases, with 13 bases between the two germline ends. Germline values: CDR1 SGDLS, CDR2 YYNGEE.

This clone was detected once. J is TRBJ1-1 and V is TRBV5-1, with D possibly matching TRBD1 (5 bases). Germline CDR1 is SGHRS and CDR2 is YFSETQ. The CDR3 length is 14 residues. Trimming cost V 4 bases and J 1 base, with 11 bases left between them. In DNA, the CDR3 is TGCGCCAGCAGCGAGCCGACAGCGAACACTGAAGCTTTCTTT. It codes for CASSEPTANTEAFF.

The V call is TRBV18, the J call TRBJ1-1; no firm D call. The V end was cut by 3 bases, the J end by 4 bases, with 6 bases between. The germline gives CDR1 KGHSH, CDR2 LQKENI. There are 12 residues in the CDR3. The CDR3 DNA reads as TGTGCCAGCTCACCCGCTATCACTGAAGCTTTCTTT. Protein: CASSPAITEAFF.

The gene calls are TRBV18 and TRBJ2-4, with D uncertain. Looked up from germline, CDR1 is KGHSH and CDR2 is LQKENI. This CDR3 is 13 amino acids long. V lost 4 bases and J 5 bases, leaving 9 bases between the germline ends. In nucleotides, the CDR3 is TGTGCCAGCTCACGACTCCCTGAAAACATTCAGTACTTC. As protein: CASSRLPENIQYF.

The chain is built from TRBV7-2 and TRBJ2-1; TRBD2 might be the D (5 bases). V shed 3 bases and J shed 9 bases, with 15 bases lying between them. CDR1 is SGHTA, CDR2 FQGNSA, per germline. The CDR3 loop spans 14 amino acids. As DNA, the CDR3 is TGTGCCAGCAGCTTGGGATTCGGCAGCGGTGAGCAGTTCTTC. Its protein is CASSLGFGSGEQFF.

The chain links TRBV7-2 to TRBJ2-1; 7 positions agree with TRBD2. The CDR3 consists of 14 residues. In germline, CDR1 is SGHTA, CDR2 FQGNSA. The V segment lost 6 bases and the J segment 5 bases; nucleotides outside the gene matches: 7. CDR3 amino acids: CASRVGGSDNEQFF. The CDR3, as DNA: TGTGCCAGCAGAGTCGGGGGGTCAGACAATGAGCAGTTCTTC.